These T cell receptor beta chains were read from a single sample in a study of T cell responses to AZD1222 COVID-19 vaccine. TCRdb keeps only in-frame clones here, not all; method: immunoSEQ multiplex PCR. The repertoire holds 100,000 to 150,000 clones, with around 90% as singletons. This specimen consisted of peripheral blood, obtained on day 0 of AZD1222 vaccination. The receptors stem from an adult in good health. The CDR3 runs from the conserved cysteine through the conserved F or W. Each record gives: J gene, clone size, D gene, V gene, CDR3 DNA, CDR3 protein. D genes are given only for firm matches. Not all rows give a size; the values are once, few, many and, for expanded clones, a class.

j_gene: TRBJ1-3; abundance: .; d_gene: .; v_gene: TRBV7-2; CDR3nt: TGTGCCAGCAGCTTGGGGGCTGGGGGCCGAAACACCATATATTTT; CDR3aa: CASSLGAGGRNTIYF
j_gene: TRBJ1-6; abundance: few; d_gene: .; v_gene: TRBV30; CDR3nt: TGTGCCTGGGAGCGAGGGAATTCACCCCTCCACTTT; CDR3aa: CAWERGNSPLHF
j_gene: TRBJ2-5; abundance: .; d_gene: TRBD1; v_gene: TRBV6-4; CDR3nt: TGTGCCAGCAGCCCGGGACAGGGATCAGAGACCCAGTACTTC; CDR3aa: CASSPGQGSETQYF
j_gene: TRBJ2-1; abundance: .; d_gene: .; v_gene: TRBV5-1; CDR3nt: TGCGCCAGCAGCTTGGAGTTGTGGGCCTACAATGAGCAGTTCTTC; CDR3aa: CASSLELWAYNEQFF
j_gene: TRBJ2-3; abundance: .; d_gene: .; v_gene: TRBV4-1; CDR3nt: TGCGCCAGCAGCCATCTCTCTCGGAAACACACAGATACGCAGTATTTT; CDR3aa: CASSHLSRKHTDTQYF
j_gene: TRBJ2-2; abundance: .; d_gene: TRBD1; v_gene: TRBV5-1; CDR3nt: TGCGCCAGCAGCCCCGGGACAGGTTCCACCGGGGAGCTGTTTTTT; CDR3aa: CASSPGTGSTGELFF
j_gene: TRBJ1-4; abundance: .; d_gene: .; v_gene: TRBV30; CDR3nt: TGTGCCTGGAGTGTTGTGGGGGATGAAAAACTGTTTTTT; CDR3aa: CAWSVVGDEKLFF
j_gene: TRBJ2-4; abundance: .; d_gene: .; v_gene: TRBV19; CDR3nt: TGTGCCAGTAACAGGGTAGGGAACATTCAGTACTTC; CDR3aa: CASNRVGNIQYF
j_gene: TRBJ2-2; abundance: .; d_gene: .; v_gene: TRBV27; CDR3nt: TGTGCCAGCAGTCCATCGATCGGGGAGCTGTTTTTT; CDR3aa: CASSPSIGELFF
j_gene: TRBJ1-1; abundance: .; d_gene: TRBD1; v_gene: TRBV5-4; CDR3nt: TGTGCCAGCCTTTCCCCCGGGACAGGAGGGAACACTGAAGCTTTCTTT; CDR3aa: CASLSPGTGGNTEAFF
j_gene: TRBJ2-2; abundance: once; d_gene: .; v_gene: TRBV4-1; CDR3nt: TGCGCCAGCAGCGAGACTTCACATAACACCGGGGAGCTGTTTTTT; CDR3aa: CASSETSHNTGELFF
j_gene: TRBJ1-5; abundance: .; d_gene: TRBD1; v_gene: TRBV19; CDR3nt: TGTGCCAGTAGTAGGTTGACAGGGAGCAATCAGCCCCAGCATTTT; CDR3aa: CASSRLTGSNQPQHF
j_gene: TRBJ2-7; abundance: .; d_gene: .; v_gene: TRBV7-9; CDR3nt: TGTGCCAGCAGCTCGCCATCCTACGAGCAGTACTTC; CDR3aa: CASSSPSYEQYF
j_gene: TRBJ1-4; abundance: .; d_gene: .; v_gene: TRBV5-1; CDR3nt: TGCGCCAGCAGCTTGAGGGCAGGGGTATCAACTAATGAAAAACTGTTTTTT; CDR3aa: CASSLRAGVSTNEKLFF
j_gene: TRBJ1-3; abundance: .; d_gene: .; v_gene: TRBV7-9; CDR3nt: TGTGCCAGCAGCTCCTGGGAAAAGGCTGGAAACACCATATATTTT; CDR3aa: CASSSWEKAGNTIYF
j_gene: TRBJ2-1; abundance: once; d_gene: TRBD1; v_gene: TRBV4-3; CDR3nt: TGCGCCAGCAGCCAGATGGGACAGAGCTCCTACAATGAGCAGTTCTTC; CDR3aa: CASSQMGQSSYNEQFF
j_gene: TRBJ1-2; abundance: .; d_gene: .; v_gene: TRBV11-2; CDR3nt: TGTGCCAGCAGCGAGGGGTCGTTGGACAGAAACTATGGCTACACCTTC; CDR3aa: CASSEGSLDRNYGYTF
j_gene: TRBJ1-1; abundance: .; d_gene: .; v_gene: TRBV6-4; CDR3nt: TGTGCCAGTCAACGGGACACCTTGAACACTGAAGCTTTCTTT; CDR3aa: CASQRDTLNTEAFF
j_gene: TRBJ1-2; abundance: .; d_gene: .; v_gene: TRBV3-1/TRBV3-2; CDR3nt: TGTGCCAGCAGCCATACCCAGGGTGCTAACTATGGCTACACCTTC; CDR3aa: CASSHTQGANYGYTF
j_gene: TRBJ1-1; abundance: .; d_gene: .; v_gene: TRBV6-2/TRBV6-3; CDR3nt: TGTGCCAGCAGTTGGGTGGGTAAGGACACTGAAGCTTTCTTT; CDR3aa: CASSWVGKDTEAFF
j_gene: TRBJ1-2; abundance: .; d_gene: .; v_gene: TRBV2; CDR3nt: TGTGCCAGCACAAGGGTAAACTATGGCTACACCTTC; CDR3aa: CASTRVNYGYTF
j_gene: TRBJ1-3; abundance: .; d_gene: .; v_gene: TRBV4-1; CDR3nt: TGCGCCAGCAGCCAAGACAGGGAAAGAAACACCATATATTTT; CDR3aa: CASSQDRERNTIYF
j_gene: TRBJ1-1; abundance: .; d_gene: TRBD1; v_gene: TRBV27; CDR3nt: TGTGCCAGCAGTTCCGGGACAGGGGGAATCACTGAAGCTTTCTTT; CDR3aa: CASSSGTGGITEAFF
j_gene: TRBJ1-4; abundance: .; d_gene: .; v_gene: TRBV5-5; CDR3nt: TGTGCCAGCAGCACTAGGATTACTAATGAAAAACTGTTTTTT; CDR3aa: CASSTRITNEKLFF
j_gene: TRBJ1-2; abundance: .; d_gene: .; v_gene: TRBV3-1/TRBV3-2; CDR3nt: TGTGCCAGCAGCCAAGACCAGGGCAGGAACTATGGCTACACCTTC; CDR3aa: CASSQDQGRNYGYTF
j_gene: TRBJ1-2; abundance: .; d_gene: TRBD1; v_gene: TRBV2; CDR3nt: TGTGCCAGCAGTGAAAAGGGACAGGGACCCTATGGCTACACCTTC; CDR3aa: CASSEKGQGPYGYTF
j_gene: TRBJ2-1; abundance: .; d_gene: .; v_gene: TRBV6-6; CDR3nt: TGTGCCAGCAGTTACGGGGGCTACAATGAGCAGTTCTTC; CDR3aa: CASSYGGYNEQFF
j_gene: TRBJ1-2; abundance: .; d_gene: .; v_gene: TRBV30; CDR3nt: TGTGCCTGGAATCCCGGAACCCCTCGGGATGGCTACACCTTC; CDR3aa: CAWNPGTPRDGYTF
j_gene: TRBJ2-2; abundance: many; d_gene: TRBD1; v_gene: TRBV20-1; CDR3nt: TGCAGTGCTAGTGACGATGAGACAGGGGGCAACACCGGGGAGCTGTTTTTT; CDR3aa: CSASDDETGGNTGELFF
j_gene: TRBJ2-3; abundance: .; d_gene: .; v_gene: TRBV6-5; CDR3nt: TGTGCCAGCAGTTACTCGTCCAGCAATACGCAGTATTTT; CDR3aa: CASSYSSSNTQYF
j_gene: TRBJ1-2; abundance: .; d_gene: .; v_gene: TRBV5-1; CDR3nt: TGCGCCAGCAGCACCCAGAACCCCAGTTATGGCTACACCTTC; CDR3aa: CASSTQNPSYGYTF
j_gene: TRBJ2-2; abundance: .; d_gene: .; v_gene: TRBV5-1; CDR3nt: TGCGCCAGCAGCTTCCGCCAGTCCGGGGAGCTGTTTTTT; CDR3aa: CASSFRQSGELFF
j_gene: TRBJ1-2; abundance: .; d_gene: .; v_gene: TRBV30; CDR3nt: TGTGCCTGGTCATTGACGCGGAACTATGGCTACACCTTC; CDR3aa: CAWSLTRNYGYTF
j_gene: TRBJ2-3; abundance: .; d_gene: .; v_gene: TRBV5-5; CDR3nt: TGTGCCAGCAGCTCCGACATAGAGGTGACAGATACGCAGTATTTT; CDR3aa: CASSSDIEVTDTQYF
j_gene: TRBJ2-3; abundance: .; d_gene: TRBD2; v_gene: TRBV13; CDR3nt: TGTGCCAGCGAAGGGGAGGGGAAAGCAGATACGCAGTATTTT; CDR3aa: CASEGEGKADTQYF
j_gene: TRBJ2-1; abundance: .; d_gene: .; v_gene: TRBV5-1; CDR3nt: TGCGCCAGCAGCTTGGCAGGACTCAACAATGAGCAGTTCTTC; CDR3aa: CASSLAGLNNEQFF
j_gene: TRBJ2-5; abundance: once; d_gene: .; v_gene: TRBV6-1; CDR3nt: TGTGCCAGCAGTGAGGCCTGGGAAGAGACCCAGTACTTC; CDR3aa: CASSEAWEETQYF
j_gene: TRBJ2-2; abundance: once; d_gene: TRBD1; v_gene: TRBV7-8; CDR3nt: TGTGCCAGCAGCTTACGGGACAGGGCGGACACCGGGGAGCTGTTTTTT; CDR3aa: CASSLRDRADTGELFF
j_gene: TRBJ2-3; abundance: .; d_gene: .; v_gene: TRBV6-2/TRBV6-3; CDR3nt: TGTGCCAGCAGTAACCTGGGGGGGCCCCAGACAGATACGCAGTATTTT; CDR3aa: CASSNLGGPQTDTQYF
j_gene: TRBJ1-1; abundance: .; d_gene: .; v_gene: TRBV10-2; CDR3nt: TGCGCCAGCAGGGAGGAGGCGAGTGAAGCTTTCTTT; CDR3aa: CASREEASEAFF
j_gene: TRBJ2-7; abundance: .; d_gene: TRBD1; v_gene: TRBV2; CDR3nt: TGTGCCAGCAGAAGGACAGGGTTCGAGCAGTACTTC; CDR3aa: CASRRTGFEQYF
j_gene: TRBJ2-7; abundance: .; d_gene: .; v_gene: TRBV27; CDR3nt: TGTGCCAGCAGTGGGGGAACAGGGAATCTCCACGAGCAGTACTTC; CDR3aa: CASSGGTGNLHEQYF
j_gene: TRBJ2-5; abundance: .; d_gene: TRBD2; v_gene: TRBV9; CDR3nt: TGTGCCAGCAGCCCGGGAGGCAAATCGACCCAGTACTTC; CDR3aa: CASSPGGKSTQYF
j_gene: TRBJ2-1; abundance: once; d_gene: .; v_gene: TRBV12-3/TRBV12-4; CDR3nt: TGTGCCAGCAGTTTTCTAAATGAGCAGTTCTTC; CDR3aa: CASSFLNEQFF
j_gene: TRBJ2-2; abundance: once; d_gene: .; v_gene: TRBV18; CDR3nt: TGTGCCAGCTCAATCGACTCCACCGGGGAGCTGTTTTTT; CDR3aa: CASSIDSTGELFF
j_gene: TRBJ1-1; abundance: .; d_gene: .; v_gene: TRBV6-2/TRBV6-3; CDR3nt: TGTGCCAGCAGTTACTTCCGGGATGTCGGGCTGAACACTGAAGCTTTCTTT; CDR3aa: CASSYFRDVGLNTEAFF
j_gene: TRBJ2-7; abundance: .; d_gene: .; v_gene: TRBV7-9; CDR3nt: TGTGCCAGCAACCAGGGAGGCATCTACGAGCAGTACTTC; CDR3aa: CASNQGGIYEQYF
j_gene: TRBJ1-2; abundance: .; d_gene: .; v_gene: TRBV7-2; CDR3nt: TGTGCCAGCAGCTTTTCATCCGGTCAAGTCTATGGCTACACCTTC; CDR3aa: CASSFSSGQVYGYTF
j_gene: TRBJ2-3; abundance: once; d_gene: .; v_gene: TRBV9; CDR3nt: TGTGCCAGCAGCGTAGAGGGCCGGACCCCGTATACGCAGTATTTT; CDR3aa: CASSVEGRTPYTQYF
j_gene: TRBJ1-3; abundance: .; d_gene: .; v_gene: TRBV6-5; CDR3nt: TGTGCCAGCAGTTTTACCAGGGCGAGCTCTGGAAACACCATATATTTT; CDR3aa: CASSFTRASSGNTIYF
j_gene: TRBJ1-1; abundance: few; d_gene: .; v_gene: TRBV6-2/TRBV6-3; CDR3nt: TGTGCCAGCAGCTCCCCGGGCCGCATGAACACTGAAGCTTTCTTT; CDR3aa: CASSSPGRMNTEAFF
j_gene: TRBJ1-1; abundance: .; d_gene: .; v_gene: TRBV19; CDR3nt: TGTGCCAGTAGGGAAAGGGTATTTTCCATGAACACTGAAGCTTTCTTT; CDR3aa: CASRERVFSMNTEAFF
j_gene: TRBJ1-2; abundance: once; d_gene: .; v_gene: TRBV29-1; CDR3nt: TGCAGCGTTGAAGGGGACAACTATGGCTACACCTTC; CDR3aa: CSVEGDNYGYTF
j_gene: TRBJ2-7; abundance: few; d_gene: .; v_gene: TRBV19; CDR3nt: TGTGCCAGTAGTAACATGAGGGAGCAGTACTTC; CDR3aa: CASSNMREQYF
j_gene: TRBJ2-1; abundance: few; d_gene: TRBD1; v_gene: TRBV5-4; CDR3nt: TGTGCCAGCAGCTCCGGGACAGGGGGCAGAAATGAGCAGTTCTTC; CDR3aa: CASSSGTGGRNEQFF
j_gene: TRBJ2-1; abundance: .; d_gene: .; v_gene: TRBV28; CDR3nt: TGTGCCAGCTCCCTCACGGGCAGGGACCACAATGAGCAGTTCTTC; CDR3aa: CASSLTGRDHNEQFF
j_gene: TRBJ2-5; abundance: .; d_gene: TRBD2; v_gene: TRBV18; CDR3nt: TGTGCCAGCTCACCGGTGGGACTAGCGGTCCAAGAGACCCAGTACTTC; CDR3aa: CASSPVGLAVQETQYF
j_gene: TRBJ1-2; abundance: .; d_gene: .; v_gene: TRBV29-1; CDR3nt: TGCAGCGTTGGGGGGACGGTGCCCTTTGGGGATGGCTACACCTTC; CDR3aa: CSVGGTVPFGDGYTF
j_gene: TRBJ1-1; abundance: .; d_gene: .; v_gene: TRBV5-1; CDR3nt: TGCGCCAGCAGTACGGGTGGCACTGAAGCTTTCTTT; CDR3aa: CASSTGGTEAFF